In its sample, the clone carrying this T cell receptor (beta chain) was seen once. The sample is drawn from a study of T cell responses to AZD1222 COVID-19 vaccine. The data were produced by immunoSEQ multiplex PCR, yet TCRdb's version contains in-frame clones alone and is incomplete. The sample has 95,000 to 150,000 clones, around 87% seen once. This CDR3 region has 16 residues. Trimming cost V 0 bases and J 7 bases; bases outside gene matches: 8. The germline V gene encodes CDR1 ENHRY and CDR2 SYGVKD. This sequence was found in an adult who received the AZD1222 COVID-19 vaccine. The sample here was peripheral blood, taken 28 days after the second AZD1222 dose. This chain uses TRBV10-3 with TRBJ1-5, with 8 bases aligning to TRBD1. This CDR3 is CAISESQGAGNQPQHF. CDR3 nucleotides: TGTGCCATCAGTGAGTCGCAGGGGGCGGGGAACCAGCCCCAGCATTTT.